The 27 T cell receptor beta chains below come from one sample, sequenced in a study of blood T cell repertoires in COVID-19. Clones were read by immunoSEQ multiplex PCR, and TCRdb kept only the in-frame ones, dropping some. The table includes about 42,000 clones, over 75% detected once. Sequencing was done on a sample of peripheral blood. The receptors stem from a man aged 30 to 45 with active or convalescent COVID-19.

The V call is TRBV5-1, the J call TRBJ1-5; 12 nucleotides match TRBD1. The germline CDR1 and CDR2 sequences are SGHRS and YFSETQ. V lost 2 bases and J lost 2; bases outside the gene matches: 5. This CDR3 is 17 amino acids long. As DNA, the CDR3 is TGCGCCAGCAGCTTCCCGGGACAGGGGGCTGGCAATCAGCCCCAGCATTTT. It translates to CASSFPGQGAGNQPQHF.

CDR3 loop: CAWIWGSSSGANVLTF. DNA of the CDR3: TGTGCCTGGATTTGGGGCTCGAGCTCTGGGGCCAACGTCCTGACTTTC. The gene calls are TRBV30 and TRBJ2-6, with a tentative D call TRBD1 (5 bases). V was cut by 4 bases and J by 0 bases, with 13 bases left in between. The CDR3 has 16 amino acids. Germline CDR1 GTSNPN, CDR2 SVGIG (reference sequence). Full variable domain (outside the CDR3, taken from reference TRBV30 and TRBJ2-6): SQTIHQWPATLVQPVGSPLSLECTVEGTSNPNLYWYRQAAGRGLQLLFYSVGIGQISSEVPQNLSASRPQDRQFILSSKKLLLSDSGFYLCAWIWGSSSGANVLTFGAGSRLTVL.

The table lists this clone with a few counts. The J gene is TRBJ2-7, the V gene TRBV7-6, with D perhaps TRBD2 (6 bases). Between the trimmed V and J ends, which lost 4 bases and 3 bases, there was a span of 19 bases. Germline values: CDR1 SGHVS, CDR2 FNYEAQ. CDR3 length equals 16 residues. The DNA of the CDR3 is TGTGCCAGCAGCTCGCGTCTCGGGCAGGAGGGCTACGAGCAGTACGTC. It yields the protein CASSSRLGQEGYEQYV.

The chain's CDR3 is CASSELRREETQYF. The CDR3 nucleotides are TGTGCCAGCAGTGAATTGCGCAGGGAAGAGACCCAGTACTTC. The J gene is TRBJ2-5, the V gene TRBV25-1, with a tentative D call TRBD1 (5 bases). Germline loops: CDR1 MGHDK, CDR2 SYGVNS. Trimming stripped 1 base from V and 3 bases from J, with 9 bases between. CDR3 length equals 14 residues.

V usage is TRBV27 and J usage is TRBJ1-3; the D gene is possibly TRBD1 (5 bases). The germline gives CDR1 MNHEY, CDR2 SMNVEV (reference sequence). This CDR3 has 14 residues. The V end lost 0 bases, the J end lost 4 bases, and 7 bases lay between the germline ends. The CDR3: CASSLSGGGNTIYF. Here the CDR3 DNA reads TGTGCCAGCAGTTTATCGGGGGGGGGAAACACCATATATTTT.

The chain combines TRBV5-4 with TRBJ2-6; tentatively, D is TRBD1 (8 bases). V lost 2 bases and J 0 bases, leaving 15 bases between the germline ends. The CDR3 has 18 residues. Germline V gene sequence: CDR1 SGHNT, CDR2 YYREEE (reference sequence). The CDR3 spells CASSLETGDYSGANVLTF. CDR3 sequence (DNA): TGTGCCAGCAGCTTAGAGACAGGGGACTACTCTGGGGCCAACGTCCTGACTTTC.

The chain has TRBV29-1 and TRBJ1-2; 7 bases agree with TRBD1. J lost 4 bases, V lost 3 bases, and 8 bases had no gene match. Germline values: CDR1 SQVTM, CDR2 ANQGSEA. The CDR3 totals 14 residues. This CDR3 is CSVDMAGGLYGYTF. The CDR3 nucleotides are TGCAGCGTTGATATGGCAGGGGGACTCTATGGCTACACCTTC.

The gene calls are TRBV27 and TRBJ1-1; 10 bases are shared with TRBD1. This CDR3 spans 15 amino acids. J was trimmed by 6 bases and V by 5 bases; bases with no gene match: 9. CDR1 MNHEY and CDR2 SMNVEV come from the germline V gene (reference sequence). CDR3 loop: CASSKLTGGSSEAFF. The DNA for the CDR3 is TGTGCCAGCAGTAAACTGACAGGGGGCTCTTCTGAAGCTTTCTTT.

This clone was recorded a few times. The J gene is TRBJ1-5, the V gene TRBV2, with D possibly TRBD1 on 5 matching bases. The CDR3 runs 14 residues. Germline V gene data show CDR1 as SNHLY and CDR2 as FYNNEI. V shed 8 bases and J shed 4 bases, with 15 bases lying between them. CDR3: CASRLGGGNQPQHF. Here the CDR3 DNA reads TGTGCCAGCCGGCTGGGGGGAGGAAATCAGCCCCAGCATTTT.

V usage is TRBV11-3 and J usage is TRBJ2-5, with TRBD2 matching over 7 bases. The CDR3 extends over 13 amino acids. CDR1 and CDR2 (germline): SGHNT, YENEEA. V lost 3 bases to trimming and J lost 4 bases; unmatched junction nucleotides: 2. The CDR3 sequence is CASSFGGGETQYF. CDR3 coding DNA: TGTGCCAGCAGCTTTGGGGGGGGAGAGACCCAGTACTTC.

In its sample, this clone was seen once. The chain recombines TRBV7-2 with TRBJ2-7, with 8 positions matching TRBD1. CDR3 length equals 13 residues. CDR1 is SGHTA, CDR2 FQGNSA, per germline. Trimming took 5 bases from V and 3 from J; bases not matched to a gene: 3. The CDR3 is CASSRTGGYEQYV. The CDR3 bases are TGTGCCAGCAGCCGAACAGGGGGCTACGAGCAGTACGTC.

This chain joins TRBV19 and TRBJ1-1, with 12 positions matching TRBD1. Germline V CDR1 and CDR2: LNHDA, SQIVND (reference sequence). Losses at the gene ends were 8 bases for V and 5 bases for J; bases not matched to a gene: 3. The CDR3 is made up of 13 amino acids. CDR3 protein: CASWDRGQTEAFF. In nucleotides, the CDR3 is TGTGCCAGTTGGGACAGGGGGCAGACTGAAGCTTTCTTT.

The genes are TRBV7-8 and TRBJ1-1; D gene ambiguous. This CDR3 has 15 amino acids. Germline loops: CDR1 SGHVS, CDR2 FQNEAQ. V was pared by 2 bases and J by 1 base, with 11 bases between. Here the CDR3 reads CASSLIETANTEAFF. CDR3 DNA sequence: TGTGCCAGCAGCTTAATCGAAACAGCGAACACTGAAGCTTTCTTT.

This chain links TRBV6-5 with TRBJ1-1, with 9 positions matching TRBD1. V lost 2 bases and J lost 8; bases outside the gene matches: 6. The CDR3 has 14 residues. Germline CDR1 is MNHEY and CDR2 is SVGAGI. In DNA form, the CDR3 reads TGTGCCAGCAGTTACACCGGACAGGGGTCGGAAGCTTTCTTT. Amino acids: CASSYTGQGSEAFF.

The rearrangement links TRBV4-2 to TRBJ2-7; D is unclear. Trimming took off 0 bases at V and 1 base at J, with 7 bases between the two ends. CDR3 length: 14 amino acids. The germline V gene encodes CDR1 LGHNA and CDR2 YNFKEQ. CDR3 in amino acids: CASSQDNFSYEQYF. In nucleotides, the CDR3 is TGTGCCAGCAGCCAAGATAACTTTTCCTACGAGCAGTACTTC.

The J gene is TRBJ2-4, the V gene TRBV24-1; 7 nucleotides match TRBD1. With V trimmed by 4 bases and J by 0 bases, 5 bases remained unmatched. In germline, CDR1 is KGHDR, CDR2 SFDVKD. The CDR3 runs 16 residues. Here the CDR3 DNA reads TGTGCCACCAGTGACCACAGGGGAGTAGCCAAAAACATTCAGTACTTC. It codes for CATSDHRGVAKNIQYF.

The J gene is TRBJ1-4, the V gene TRBV3-1 (or the pseudogene TRBV3-2); D not resolved. The CDR3 length is 16 residues. Looked up from germline, CDR1 is LGHDT and CDR2 is YNNKEL (reference sequence). V was clipped by 1 base and J by 6 bases, with 15 bases between them. CDR3 bases: TGTGCCAGCAGCCAAGTTTCCGCTAACGGGGATGAAAAACTGTTTTTT. This encodes CASSQVSANGDEKLFF.

The chain recombines TRBV9 with TRBJ2-1; TRBD1 agrees at 7 bases. The CDR3 extends over 15 amino acids. V shed 3 bases and J 4 bases; nucleotides not matched to a gene: 7. Germline values: CDR1 SGDLS, CDR2 YYNGEE. The CDR3 bases are TGTGCCAGCAGCGCCGCCGGGACAGCTTACAATGAGCAGTTCTTC. Translated: CASSAAGTAYNEQFF.

The chain combines TRBV3-1 (or the pseudogene TRBV3-2) with TRBJ2-2; weak D call: TRBD2 (5 bases). Trimming removed 8 bases at V and 5 bases at J, with 15 bases between. Per the germline V gene, CDR1 is LGHDT and CDR2 is YNNKEL (reference sequence). CDR3 length equals 14 residues. The CDR3 protein is CASGPRPGTGELFF. CDR3 DNA sequence: TGTGCCAGCGGCCCCCGGCCGGGGACCGGGGAGCTGTTTTTT.

The rearrangement joins TRBV7-2 to TRBJ1-1; 8 bases fit TRBD1. This CDR3 spans 16 amino acids. The germline gives CDR1 SGHTA, CDR2 FQGNSA. V trimming: 4 bases; J trimming: 1 base; junction bases outside the gene matches: 8. The CDR3 DNA is TGTGCCAGCAGCTCCCCGCCAGGGGGCTCGAACACTGAAGCTTTCTTT. Translating gives CASSSPPGGSNTEAFF.

The chain carries TRBV6-1 and TRBJ2-5; D gene ambiguous. This CDR3 comprises 13 residues. The V gene lost 1 base and the J gene lost 4 bases, with 7 bases spanning the gap. Germline CDR1 and CDR2: MNHNS and SASEGT. CDR3 protein: CASSEVPPETQYF. The CDR3 DNA sequence: TGTGCCAGCAGTGAAGTCCCTCCAGAGACCCAGTACTTC.

This clone was picked up one time. The CDR3 DNA is TGTGCCAGCAGCTTAGGGCAGGGGGCTGGAGAGACCCAGTACTTC. This codes for CASSLGQGAGETQYF. This chain connects TRBV7-6 to TRBJ2-5; 8 bases map to TRBD1. The V gene end was trimmed by 1 base and the J gene end by 4 bases; junction bases not matched to a gene: 5. Germline CDR1 and CDR2: SGHVS and FNYEAQ. This CDR3 is 15 amino acids long.

This clone has more than one count but fewer than ten. The CDR3 nucleotides are TGTGCCAGCAGCAGCTATGAAAAACTGTTTTTT. It specifies CASSSYEKLFF. The chain uses TRBV11-2 and TRBJ1-4; D unclear. The germline V and J ends were trimmed by 5 bases and 6 bases, with 4 bases remaining between them. This CDR3 is built from 11 residues. The germline V gene has CDR1 SGHAT and CDR2 FQNNGV.

The chain is built from TRBV30 and TRBJ1-3; D is unresolved. This CDR3 contains 14 residues. Germline V gene lookup returns CDR1 GTSNPN and CDR2 SVGIG (reference sequence). With 0 bases removed from V and 2 bases from J, the gap between germline ends came to 8 bases. The CDR3 sequence is CAWSVDGPGNTIYF. DNA for the CDR3: TGTGCCTGGAGTGTAGATGGGCCTGGAAACACCATATATTTT.

This clone was seen a handful of times. The chain uses TRBV7-9 and TRBJ2-7, with D possibly TRBD1 on 5 matching bases. CDR1 is SEHNR and CDR2 is FQNEAQ in the germline V gene (reference sequence). The V end was cut by 7 bases, the J end by 0 bases, with 16 bases between. The CDR3 is 15 residues long. Written as DNA, the CDR3 is TGTGCCAGCACCCGGACATCCGAAATCTCCTACGAGCAGTACTTC. This codes for CASTRTSEISYEQYF.

This chain joins TRBV13 and TRBJ1-2; D ambiguous. Per germline, CDR1 PRHDT and CDR2 FYEKMQ (reference sequence). This CDR3 is 16 amino acids long. Between the trimmed V and J ends, which lost 5 bases and 3 bases, there was a span of 19 bases. CDR3 coding DNA: TGTGCCAGCAGCGACGAATTCGCGGGAGTCGACTATGGCTACACCTTC. It codes for CASSDEFAGVDYGYTF.

The chain couples TRBV27 to TRBJ1-1; 9 nucleotides agree with TRBD1. The trim removed 6 bases at V and 1 base at J, leaving 6 bases unmatched. The CDR3 sequence is 15 residues long. The V gene's germline CDR1 is MNHEY and CDR2 SMNVEV (reference sequence). In DNA, the CDR3 is TGTGCCAGCAGACCTTGGGGACAGGGGAACACTGAAGCTTTCTTT. Residues: CASRPWGQGNTEAFF.